A selection of T cell receptor beta chains follows, all from one sample in a study of blood T cell repertoires in COVID-19. Clones were sequenced by immunoSEQ multiplex PCR, and TCRdb holds only the in-frame ones, with some missing. The profile shows tens of thousands of clones, 83% of them singletons. The specimen sequenced was peripheral blood. The origin of the receptors is a man aged 45 to 65 with active COVID-19. CDR3s include the opening cysteine and the closing phenylalanine or tryptophan. The D gene is left open where the match is weak. Size is omitted from some rows. Given values are once, few, many or a class for expanded clones.

-	-	TRBV5-4	TRBJ2-1	CASSFFRARNEQFF	TGTGCCAGCAGCTTCTTCAGGGCGCGGAATGAGCAGTTCTTC
-	TRBD1	TRBV29-1	TRBJ1-2	CSVAGQGILHYGYTF	TGCAGCGTTGCGGGACAGGGGATCTTACACTATGGCTACACCTTC
-	-	TRBV21-1	TRBJ2-5	CASSKGQQETQYF	TGTGCCAGCAGCAAAGGACAGCAAGAGACCCAGTACTTC
few	-	TRBV23-1	TRBJ2-1	CASSQCGLDPLQKERFYNEQFF	TGCGCCAGCAGTCAATGTGGGTTAGACCCGCTACAAAAGGAGAGATTCTACAATGAGCAGTTCTTC
-	TRBD1	TRBV18	TRBJ1-5	CASSRQGPYSNQPQHF	TGTGCCAGCTCACGACAGGGGCCTTATAGCAATCAGCCCCAGCATTTT
-	TRBD1	TRBV11-2	TRBJ2-4	CASSLGQGEGLAKNIQYF	TGTGCCAGCAGTTTGGGACAGGGAGAGGGCCTAGCCAAAAACATTCAGTACTTC
-	-	TRBV7-6	TRBJ2-3	CASTSDTQYF	TGTGCCAGCACCTCCGATACGCAGTATTTT
-	-	TRBV7-9	TRBJ2-7	CASSEAAGYEQYF	TGTGCCAGCAGCGAGGCCGCCGGCTACGAGCAGTACTTC
-	-	TRBV5-4	TRBJ2-1	CASSLEGVEQFF	TGTGCCAGCAGCTTGGAAGGGGTTGAGCAGTTCTTC
once	TRBD1	TRBV13	TRBJ2-5	CASSYLLQGARETQYF	TGTGCCAGCAGCTACTTATTACAGGGGGCGCGGGAGACCCAGTACTTC
-	-	TRBV5-6	TRBJ1-2	CASSLGALTVGYTF	TGTGCCAGCAGCTTGGGGGCCCTGACGGTTGGCTACACCTTC
-	-	TRBV28	TRBJ1-2	CASSFDTGNVKYGGYTF	TGTGCCAGCAGTTTCGATACAGGGAATGTTAAATACGGGGGCTACACCTTC
-	-	TRBV19	TRBJ1-1	CASSPQGTEAFF	TGTGCCAGTAGTCCTCAGGGCACTGAAGCTTTCTTT
-	TRBD1	TRBV5-1	TRBJ2-5	CASSPGTAQETQYF	TGCGCCAGCAGCCCGGGGACAGCACAAGAGACCCAGTACTTC
-	TRBD2	TRBV9	TRBJ2-7	CASSPAKREADEQYF	TGTGCCAGCAGCCCAGCAAAGCGGGAGGCGGACGAGCAGTACTTC
-	-	TRBV23-1	TRBJ1-2	CASSHDSCLGGYTF	TGCGCCAGCAGTCATGACAGTTGTCTAGGTGGCTACACCTTC
-	TRBD1	TRBV2	TRBJ1-4	CASSTSRTGLEKLFF	TGTGCCAGCAGTACGAGCCGGACAGGGTTAGAAAAACTGTTTTTT
-	TRBD1	TRBV11-2	TRBJ1-2	CASSPRDRRNPNYGYTF	TGTGCCAGCAGCCCCAGGGACAGGAGGAACCCTAACTATGGCTACACCTTC
once	TRBD2	TRBV5-5	TRBJ2-5	CASIPRTSGKETQYF	TGTGCCAGCATCCCCCGGACTAGCGGAAAAGAGACCCAGTACTTC
-	TRBD1	TRBV5-8	TRBJ2-7	CASSYLQGRTSYEQYF	TGTGCCAGCAGCTACTTACAGGGGCGGACATCCTACGAGCAGTACTTC
-	TRBD1	TRBV5-1	TRBJ1-2	CASSPTGSNYGYTF	TGCGCCAGCAGCCCGACAGGGTCTAACTATGGCTACACCTTC
-	-	TRBV6-5	TRBJ2-7	CAREGPTYEQYF	TGTGCCAGAGAGGGCCCAACCTACGAGCAGTACTTC
-	-	TRBV15	TRBJ1-4	CATSSLGREKDEKLFF	TGTGCCACCAGCAGCCTTGGGAGGGAAAAGGATGAAAAACTGTTTTTT
-	-	TRBV6-5	TRBJ1-5	CASIMAFSHQPQHF	TGTGCCAGCATCATGGCCTTTAGCCATCAGCCCCAGCATTTT
once	-	TRBV29-1	TRBJ2-5	CSVDNKETQYF	TGCAGCGTTGATAACAAAGAGACCCAGTACTTC
-	TRBD2	TRBV19	TRBJ2-2	CASKRGGDTGELFF	TGTGCCAGTAAACGGGGAGGGGACACCGGGGAGCTGTTTTTT
once	-	TRBV6-5	TRBJ2-7	CATSIGGPEYEQYF	TGTGCCACCAGCATCGGGGGACCAGAATACGAGCAGTACTTC
-	TRBD1	TRBV5-1	TRBJ2-1	CASSSQGVLNEQFF	TGCGCCAGCAGCTCACAGGGGGTACTAAATGAGCAGTTCTTC
-	TRBD1	TRBV6-6	TRBJ2-7	CASRSTGGDYEQYF	TGTGCCAGCAGAAGTACAGGGGGTGACTACGAGCAGTACTTC
-	TRBD1	TRBV9	TRBJ1-5	CASSDGTDNQPQHF	TGTGCCAGCAGCGATGGGACAGATAATCAGCCCCAGCATTTT
-	-	TRBV6-5	TRBJ2-1	CASTSSGDHNEQFF	TGTGCCAGCACCAGCTCGGGAGATCATAATGAGCAGTTCTTC
-	TRBD2	TRBV7-2	TRBJ2-3	CASSLGLSEAGGTQYF	TGTGCCAGCAGCTTGGGTCTATCGGAGGCGGGAGGAACGCAGTATTTT
-	TRBD2	TRBV2	TRBJ2-5	CASSGGLGETQYF	TGTGCCAGCAGCGGGGGGTTGGGAGAGACCCAGTACTTC
-	TRBD2	TRBV4-1	TRBJ2-5	CASSQGPSGGNQETQYF	TGCGCCAGCAGCCAGGGACCTAGCGGGGGGAACCAAGAGACCCAGTACTTC
-	-	TRBV12-5	TRBJ2-6	CASGLVVGRTTGANVLTF	TGTGCTAGTGGTTTGGTAGTTGGGAGAACGACGGGGGCCAACGTCCTGACTTTC
-	TRBD2	TRBV7-9	TRBJ2-1	CASSRTSGRFGGLRNEQFF	TGTGCCAGCAGCCGGACTAGCGGGAGGTTTGGAGGTCTTCGGAATGAGCAGTTCTTC
-	-	TRBV5-8	TRBJ2-7	CASSYRVEQYF	TGTGCCAGCAGTTACAGGGTCGAGCAGTACTTC
-	-	TRBV28	TRBJ2-2	CASIMGGTANTGELFF	TGTGCCAGCATCATGGGCGGGACAGCAAACACCGGGGAGCTGTTTTTT
-	TRBD2	TRBV5-1	TRBJ2-1	CASSLAGTSWNNEQFF	TGCGCCAGCAGCTTGGCCGGGACTAGCTGGAACAATGAGCAGTTCTTC
once	TRBD2	TRBV3-1/TRBV3-2	TRBJ2-3	CASSPTFGTSGGASDTQYF	TGTGCCAGCAGCCCGACCTTCGGGACTAGCGGGGGGGCATCAGATACGCAGTATTTT
-	-	TRBV6-5	TRBJ2-7	CATRTVSYEQYF	TGTGCCACAAGGACAGTCTCCTACGAGCAGTACTTC
-	-	TRBV7-2	TRBJ2-3	CASSSVADTQYF	TGTGCCAGCAGCTCCGTCGCAGATACGCAGTATTTT
-	-	TRBV9	TRBJ2-1	CASSAEVNEQFF	TGTGCCAGCAGCGCCGAGGTTAATGAGCAGTTCTTC
-	TRBD1	TRBV7-3	TRBJ1-6	CASSLGTENSPLHF	TGTGCCAGCAGCTTAGGGACAGAGAATTCACCCCTCCACTTT
-	TRBD2	TRBV7-6	TRBJ2-5	CASSRGTSGGRNQETQYF	TGTGCCAGCAGCCGCGGGACTAGCGGGGGCAGAAACCAAGAGACCCAGTACTTC
-	TRBD1	TRBV3-1/TRBV3-2	TRBJ2-6	CASRTGVGANVLTF	TGTGCCAGCAGAACAGGGGTTGGGGCCAACGTCCTGACTTTC
-	-	TRBV6-2/TRBV6-3	TRBJ2-2	CASSPGRNTGELFF	TGTGCCAGCAGCCCAGGGAGGAACACCGGGGAGCTGTTTTTT
-	-	TRBV19	TRBJ1-5	CASSNNQPQHF	TGTGCCAGTTCTAACAATCAGCCCCAGCATTTT
-	-	TRBV7-8	TRBJ1-2	CASSRERIFYGYTF	TGTGCCAGCAGCCGGGAGAGGATTTTCTATGGCTACACCTTC
-	-	TRBV6-6	TRBJ2-7	CATYKAFEQYF	TGTGCCACCTACAAAGCGTTCGAGCAGTACTTC
-	-	TRBV30	TRBJ2-1	CAWSAGDPLDEQFF	TGTGCCTGGAGTGCGGGAGATCCGTTGGATGAGCAGTTCTTC
-	-	TRBV28	TRBJ1-6	CASSVRGRGTSPLHF	TGTGCCAGCAGCGTAAGAGGAAGGGGTACCTCACCCCTCCACTTT
once	TRBD1	TRBV28	TRBJ2-7	CASSPRGQGGMEQYF	TGTGCCAGCAGTCCCCGGGGACAGGGGGGGATGGAGCAGTACTTC
-	-	TRBV10-1	TRBJ2-3	CASSGATSTDTQYF	TGCGCCAGCAGTGGGGCTACTAGCACAGATACGCAGTATTTT
-	TRBD2	TRBV9	TRBJ2-3	CASSVVSSGGFGTQYF	TGTGCCAGCAGCGTAGTGTCTAGCGGGGGGTTTGGTACGCAGTATTTT
-	TRBD2	TRBV13	TRBJ2-7	CASSPGLARGWNEQYF	TGTGCCAGCAGCCCGGGACTAGCGAGGGGCTGGAACGAGCAGTACTTC
-	-	TRBV6-5	TRBJ1-2	CASSRTPNYGYTF	TGTGCCAGCAGTCGCACACCTAACTATGGCTACACCTTC
-	TRBD2	TRBV18	TRBJ2-1	CASSPGTSGTNEQFF	TGTGCCAGCTCACCGGGGACTAGCGGGACCAATGAGCAGTTCTTC